This T cell receptor beta chain is from a study of shared clonotypes between healthy human individuals. Generated by immunoSEQ multiplex PCR, the TCRdb table keeps only in-frame clones and is missing some. This table holds around 990,000 clones, approximately 80% found once. Notes on the study in general: With a few donors compared, 4% to 5.5% of naive CD4 clonotypes were shared.

The germline V gene encodes CDR1 MNHEY and CDR2 SMNVEV (reference sequence). The length of the CDR3 is 14 residues. The ends were cut back, 5 bases at V and 7 bases at J, with 15 bases in the middle. This clone has a count of ten or more. Antigen specificity is unknown. The sequence derives from a man aged 18-30 years in good health. Some clones in this sample may be carry-over from other donors' samples. The sequenced material came from memory CD4+ T cells from PBMCs. Subset denoted: CD45RA-negative fraction. The chain is built from TRBV27 and TRBJ1-5; weak D call: TRBD1 (6 bases). CDR3 DNA sequence: TGTGCCAGCAGTCAATCCAGGGGATCCCAGCCCCAGCATTTT. Amino acids: CASSQSRGSQPQHF.